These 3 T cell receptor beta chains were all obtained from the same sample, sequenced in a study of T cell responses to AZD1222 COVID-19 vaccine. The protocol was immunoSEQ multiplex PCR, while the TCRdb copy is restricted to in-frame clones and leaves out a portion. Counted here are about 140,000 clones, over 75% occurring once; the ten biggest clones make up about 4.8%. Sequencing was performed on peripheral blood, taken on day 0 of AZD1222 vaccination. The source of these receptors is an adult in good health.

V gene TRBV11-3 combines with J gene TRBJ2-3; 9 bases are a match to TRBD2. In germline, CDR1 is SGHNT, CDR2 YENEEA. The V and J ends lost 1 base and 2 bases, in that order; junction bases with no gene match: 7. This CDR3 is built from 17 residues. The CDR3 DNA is TGTGCCAGCAGCTTAGCTGGCGGGGGGGCCATCACAGATACGCAGTATTTT. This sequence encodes CASSLAGGGAITDTQYF.

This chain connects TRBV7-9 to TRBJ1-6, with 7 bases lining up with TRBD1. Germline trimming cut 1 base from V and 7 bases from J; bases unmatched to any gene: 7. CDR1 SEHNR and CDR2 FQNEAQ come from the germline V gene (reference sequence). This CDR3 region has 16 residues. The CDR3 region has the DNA TGTGCCAGCAGCTTAGAGGCCAGGGGGAAGAATTCACCCCTCCACTTT. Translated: CASSLEARGKNSPLHF.

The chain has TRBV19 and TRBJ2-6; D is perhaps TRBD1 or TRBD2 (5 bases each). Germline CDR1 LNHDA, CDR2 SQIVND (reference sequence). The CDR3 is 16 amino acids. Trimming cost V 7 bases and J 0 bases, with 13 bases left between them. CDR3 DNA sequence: TGTGCCAGTAATCCGGGACGTTACTCTGGGGCCAACGTCCTGACTTTC. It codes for CASNPGRYSGANVLTF.